This is a list of T cell receptor beta chains from one sample in a study of T cell responses to AZD1222 COVID-19 vaccine. Profiled with immunoSEQ multiplex PCR; TCRdb holds only in-frame clones, not every one. The sample shows 65,000 to 95,000 clones, around 81% of them seen only once. This sample comprised peripheral blood, obtained on day 0 of AZD1222 vaccination. The receptor set was obtained from an adult in good health. The conserved cysteine and the conserved F or W are not part of the CDR3 here. Size is omitted from some rows. Given values are once, few, many or a class for expanded clones.

v_call: TRBV19; clone_size: once; cdr3_aa: ASSISETQY
v_call: TRBV19; clone_size: once; cdr3_aa: ASSLQGVGDQPQH
v_call: TRBV2; clone_size: -; cdr3_aa: ASRPRLATNEKLF
v_call: TRBV19; clone_size: few; cdr3_aa: ASRQGPLLNSPLH
v_call: TRBV2; clone_size: -; cdr3_aa: ASSEDRTVTEAF
v_call: TRBV5-6; clone_size: few; cdr3_aa: ASSLGWAGGNQPQH
v_call: TRBV6-5; clone_size: few; cdr3_aa: ASTPGGGQADTQY
v_call: TRBV11-2; clone_size: -; cdr3_aa: ASSLPGRTVSGYT
v_call: TRBV5-1; clone_size: -; cdr3_aa: ASSQGTGTTEAF
v_call: TRBV5-1; clone_size: -; cdr3_aa: ASSWFTSGVVTDTQY
v_call: TRBV28; clone_size: -; cdr3_aa: ATGTSLEETQY
v_call: TRBV5-8; clone_size: once; cdr3_aa: ASSSRDRGRNEQF
v_call: TRBV19; clone_size: -; cdr3_aa: ATPGHLYEQY
v_call: TRBV6-5; clone_size: -; cdr3_aa: ASVSNSYGYT
v_call: TRBV18; clone_size: -; cdr3_aa: ASSRDRAATNEKLF
v_call: TRBV10-1; clone_size: -; cdr3_aa: ASSDSSGSLGELF
v_call: TRBV10-2; clone_size: -; cdr3_aa: ASSLRGNTEAF
v_call: TRBV28; clone_size: -; cdr3_aa: ASPPRGRLGTEAF
v_call: TRBV2; clone_size: -; cdr3_aa: ASSERGQGETQY
v_call: TRBV30; clone_size: -; cdr3_aa: AWSAPQGVKPEAF
v_call: TRBV10-3; clone_size: -; cdr3_aa: AISEGGEQY
v_call: TRBV30; clone_size: -; cdr3_aa: AWTNDRTYEQY
v_call: TRBV27; clone_size: once; cdr3_aa: ASSGLDRGKNIQY
v_call: TRBV7-9; clone_size: -; cdr3_aa: ASTKQDTSYEQY
v_call: TRBV24-1; clone_size: -; cdr3_aa: ATSGEHDRMNTEAF
v_call: TRBV23-1; clone_size: -; cdr3_aa: ASSQDGPPRTDTQY
v_call: TRBV2; clone_size: -; cdr3_aa: ASRSGGQLRYEQY
v_call: TRBV19; clone_size: -; cdr3_aa: ASSAPGYEQY
v_call: TRBV28; clone_size: -; cdr3_aa: ASKVYAPSPTGGSGNTIY
v_call: TRBV19; clone_size: -; cdr3_aa: ASWGMTENRYEQY
v_call: TRBV19; clone_size: -; cdr3_aa: ARSPGATNEKLF
v_call: TRBV5-4; clone_size: few; cdr3_aa: ASSLDRGGLNTEAF
v_call: TRBV6-1; clone_size: -; cdr3_aa: ASSDSLYGYT
v_call: TRBV14; clone_size: -; cdr3_aa: ASSQDITRGPWDTQY
v_call: TRBV27; clone_size: -; cdr3_aa: ASSLSTNAPYNEQF
v_call: TRBV18; clone_size: -; cdr3_aa: ASSPHPGDQPQH
v_call: TRBV6-1; clone_size: -; cdr3_aa: ASSEAAWGENYGYT
v_call: TRBV3-1/TRBV3-2; clone_size: -; cdr3_aa: ASSQTGFQPQH
v_call: TRBV5-5; clone_size: -; cdr3_aa: ASSLVGTGWSTNEKLF
v_call: TRBV19; clone_size: -; cdr3_aa: ASSTKASGGVAKRYSNQPQH
v_call: TRBV28; clone_size: -; cdr3_aa: ASSLTVRTEAF
v_call: TRBV7-8; clone_size: -; cdr3_aa: ASSQDGRGDYGYT